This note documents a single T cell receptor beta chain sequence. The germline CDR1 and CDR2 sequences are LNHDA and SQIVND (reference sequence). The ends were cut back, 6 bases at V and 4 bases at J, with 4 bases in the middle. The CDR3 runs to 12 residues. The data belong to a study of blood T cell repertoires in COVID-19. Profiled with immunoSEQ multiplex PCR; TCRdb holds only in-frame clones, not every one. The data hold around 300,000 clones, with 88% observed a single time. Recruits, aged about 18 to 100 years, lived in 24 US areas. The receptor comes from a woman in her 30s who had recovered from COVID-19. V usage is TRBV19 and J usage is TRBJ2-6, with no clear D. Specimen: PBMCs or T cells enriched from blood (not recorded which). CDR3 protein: CASRAGANVLTF. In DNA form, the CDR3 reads TGTGCCAGTAGGGCCGGGGCCAACGTCCTGACTTTC.